These 26 T cell receptor beta chains were all obtained from the same sample, sequenced in a study of cytomegalovirus exposure and HLA in healthy donors. PCR primers comprised 60 Vbeta and 13 Jbeta primers. TCRdb's table, derived via immunoSEQ multiplex PCR, lists solely in-frame clones and lacks some. The sample records some 170,000 clones, 81% being singletons. Sample: PBMCs. The receptors come from a woman aged 18-35 years in good health and CMV-seropositive.

This clone has a handful of counts. V usage is TRBV7-2 and J usage is TRBJ2-5; a weak D match, TRBD1 (6 bases). Trimming left V 6 bases short and J 0 bases short, with 14 bases between. This CDR3 contains 15 residues. In germline, CDR1 is SGHTA, CDR2 FQGNSA. The CDR3 region is CASRPSGHYQETQYF. The CDR3 DNA reads TGTGCCAGCAGACCATCGGGACACTACCAAGAGACCCAGTACTTC.

This clone was seen just once. The chain couples TRBV6-1 to TRBJ2-1; D is perhaps TRBD2 (6 bases). V was clipped by 8 bases and J by 9 bases, with 20 bases between them. Germline V gene lookup returns CDR1 MNHNS and CDR2 SASEGT. The CDR3 contains 14 residues. CDR3 sequence: CASHPRLGRIEQFF. CDR3 nucleotides: TGTGCCAGCCACCCCAGACTAGGACGCATTGAGCAGTTCTTC.

The chain employs TRBV6-1 and TRBJ2-2, with TRBD1 as a possible D gene (6 bases). Germline CDR1 MNHNS, CDR2 SASEGT. This CDR3 is built from 13 residues. The V and J ends lost 7 bases and 6 bases respectively, with 12 bases between them. The CDR3 DNA is TGTGCCAGCACCCGAAGGGGGTCCGGGGAGCTGTTTTTT. Translation: CASTRRGSGELFF.

This clone was detected a few times. The chain is built from TRBV14 and TRBJ1-2; D possibly corresponds to TRBD1 (5 bases). V was pared by 0 bases and J by 4 bases, with 12 bases between. Germline V gene lookup returns CDR1 SGHDN and CDR2 FVKESK. The CDR3 extends over 15 amino acids. The chain's CDR3 is CASSQEGQGPYGYTF. The CDR3 bases are TGTGCCAGCAGCCAAGAGGGGCAGGGCCCCTATGGCTACACCTTC.

The chain carries TRBV10-1 and TRBJ2-7, with 13 nucleotides matching TRBD2. From germline, CDR1 is WNHNN and CDR2 SYGVQD (reference sequence). The CDR3 sequence is 13 residues long. The J segment lost 5 bases and the V segment lost 8 bases, leaving 3 bases of the junction unmatched. The CDR3 coding sequence is TGCGCCAGCCAGACTAGCGGGGGGCACGAGCAGTACTTC. Protein: CASQTSGGHEQYF.

The rearrangement uses TRBV7-6 and TRBJ2-7, with D perhaps matching TRBD2 (6 bases). Germline lookup yields CDR1 SGHVS and CDR2 FNYEAQ. The CDR3 is made up of 14 amino acids. Trimming cost V 4 bases and J 4 bases, with 14 bases left between them. The CDR3 DNA sequence: TGTGCCAGCAGCTGGGGAGAGGAGGGGTACGAGCAGTACTTC. Translated: CASSWGEEGYEQYF. The full variable domain, completed using reference TRBV7-6 and TRBJ2-7, is GAGVSQSPRYKVTKRGQDVALRCDPISGHVSLYWYRQALGQGPEFLTYFNYEAQQDKSGLPNDRFSAERPEGSISTLTIQRTEQRDSAMYRCASSWGEEGYEQYFGPGTRLTVT.

The J gene is TRBJ2-1, the V gene TRBV6-6, with D hard to call. CDR3 size: 11 residues. CDR1 MNHNY and CDR2 SVGAGI come from the germline V gene (reference sequence). With 10 bases removed from V and 8 bases from J, the gap between germline ends came to 12 bases. The CDR3 nucleotides are TGTGCCACTTCGATCCGGGATGAGCAGTTCTTC. It specifies CATSIRDEQFF.

The chain joins TRBV10-3 to TRBJ2-1; TRBD2 matches at 7 bases. The CDR3 spans 14 residues. Per the germline V gene, CDR1 is ENHRY and CDR2 is SYGVKD. Germline trimming cut 5 bases from V and 15 bases from J; bases unmatched to any gene: 16. In nucleotides, the CDR3 is TGTGCCATCAGTCGGGGAGGGGAAGATGACCCGAGGTTCTTC. It translates to CAISRGGEDDPRFF.

V usage is TRBV27 and J usage is TRBJ2-2; 7 positions agree with TRBD1. CDR1 is MNHEY, CDR2 SMNVEV, per germline (reference sequence). This CDR3 region has 15 residues. After removal of 5 bases from V and 4 bases from J, the junction contained 7 bases not matched to a gene. The CDR3 is CASSGGGTVTGELFF. The CDR3 DNA follows: TGTGCCAGCAGTGGAGGTGGGACAGTCACCGGGGAGCTGTTTTTT.

V gene TRBV14 combines with J gene TRBJ1-3; D ambiguous. V was clipped by 5 bases and J by 3 bases, with 17 bases between them. Germline CDR1 SGHDN, CDR2 FVKESK. The CDR3 has 16 amino acids. The DNA of the CDR3 is TGTGCCAGCAGCGAAAGAAGGTGGGGAGGTGGAAACACCATATATTTT. Translation: CASSERRWGGGNTIYF.

The V call is TRBV6-5, the J call TRBJ2-1; weak D call: TRBD1 (6 bases). V dropped 6 bases and J dropped 7 bases, with 16 bases sitting between them. The CDR3 totals 14 residues. Germline V lookup: CDR1 MNHEY, CDR2 SVGAGI. The CDR3 region is CASSQQGYPNEQFF. The CDR3 coding sequence is TGTGCCAGCAGCCAACAGGGTTATCCTAATGAGCAGTTCTTC.

This clone appeared a single time. This sequence joins TRBV6-1 and TRBJ2-3; 9 bases agree with TRBD1. The CDR3 sequence is 14 residues long. The germline CDR1 and CDR2 sequences are MNHNS and SASEGT. The V and J ends lost 10 bases and 11 bases, in that order; junction bases with no gene match: 16. Written as DNA, the CDR3 is TGTGCCACCTTGGACGGTACAGGGGGCATGGTGCAGTATTTT. Translated, it gives CATLDGTGGMVQYF.

The chain employs TRBV4-2 and TRBJ2-7, with 7 nucleotides matching TRBD2. The germline V gene has CDR1 LGHNA and CDR2 YNFKEQ. The CDR3 extends over 15 amino acids. Losses at the gene ends were 5 bases for V and 4 bases for J; bases not matched to a gene: 11. CDR3: CASSKGLVRDYEQYF. CDR3 nucleotide sequence: TGTGCCAGCAGCAAAGGACTAGTCAGAGATTACGAGCAGTACTTC.

This chain links TRBV25-1 with TRBJ1-2; a weak D match, TRBD1 (6 bases). V gave up 3 bases and J gave up 4 bases, with 21 bases separating them. The CDR3 consists of 17 residues. Germline V gene lookup returns CDR1 MGHDK and CDR2 SYGVNS. The CDR3 is CASSDYMGHREGYGYTF. DNA for the CDR3: TGTGCCAGCAGTGATTATATGGGACACCGGGAGGGCTATGGCTACACCTTC.

The chain uses TRBV6-5 and TRBJ2-7; no clear D. V lost 6 bases, J lost 6 bases, and 6 bases lay in between. CDR3 length: 10 amino acids. Germline values: CDR1 MNHEY, CDR2 SVGAGI. CDR3 residues: CASSFFEQYF. CDR3 DNA sequence: TGTGCCAGCAGCTTTTTCGAGCAGTACTTC.

The chain couples TRBV30 to TRBJ2-5; a possible D gene is TRBD2 (6 bases). The DNA end favors TRBJ2-7, so the J call may be wrong. The CDR3 spans 14 residues. Per the germline V gene, CDR1 is GTSNPN and CDR2 is SVGIG (reference sequence). The chain's CDR3 is CAWNSAGTGYEQYF. CDR3 nucleotide sequence: TGTGCCTGGAATTCGGCCGGGACTGGGTACGAGCAGTACTTC.

J is TRBJ2-3 and V is TRBV5-6; 7 nucleotides match TRBD1. CDR1 is SGHDT and CDR2 is YYEEEE in the germline V gene. V shed 4 bases and J 0 bases; nucleotides not matched to a gene: 5. This CDR3 comprises 15 residues. This chain's CDR3 is CASSIIRGSTDTQYF. CDR3 nucleotide sequence: TGTGCCAGCAGCATTATCAGGGGGAGCACAGATACGCAGTATTTT. The full variable domain, its missing parts supplied by reference TRBV5-6 and TRBJ2-3, is DAGVTQSPTHLIKTRGQQVTLRCSPKSGHDTVSWYQQALGQGPQFIFQYYEEEERQRGNFPDRFSGHQFPNYSSELNVNALLLGDSALYLCASSIIRGSTDTQYFGPGTRLTVL.

This chain uses TRBV23-1 with TRBJ1-1; a weak D match, TRBD1 (5 bases). TRBV23-1 is labeled an ORF, and its function is uncertain. The CDR3 has 16 residues. Trimming removed 0 bases at V and 1 base at J, with 12 bases between. The CDR3 nucleotides are TGCGCCAGCAGTCAATCGAGGACACCACAGAACACTGAAGCTTTCTTT. The encoded protein is CASSQSRTPQNTEAFF.

V gene TRBV7-9 combines with J gene TRBJ1-1; D is unclear. CDR3 size: 13 residues. Germline loops: CDR1 SEHNR, CDR2 FQNEAQ (reference sequence). Deletions cut 2 bases from V and 5 bases from J, with 9 bases between. The CDR3, as DNA: TGTGCCAGCAGCTTACGGTGGGAGACTGAAGCTTTCTTT. It specifies CASSLRWETEAFF.

The V gene is TRBV11-2, the J gene TRBJ2-5, with 9 bases aligning to TRBD1. Near its end, the DNA agrees better with TRBJ2-7, so the J call may be wrong. From germline, CDR1 is SGHAT and CDR2 FQNNGV. The CDR3 covers 17 residues. In DNA, the CDR3 is TGTGCCAGCAGCTTTGGGGACAGGGCTTACACATCCTACGAGCAGTACTTC. It yields the protein CASSFGDRAYTSYEQYF.

The chain carries TRBV2 and TRBJ2-5; TRBD2 aligns across 8 bases. The germline V gene has CDR1 SNHLY and CDR2 FYNNEI. The CDR3 is 14 amino acids. The V segment lost 9 bases and the J segment 2 bases; nucleotides outside the gene matches: 8. The CDR3 DNA sequence: TGTGCCAGGGGACTAGGAGGGACTCAAGAGACCCAGTACTTC. Its translation: CARGLGGTQETQYF.

This rearrangement joins TRBV28 to TRBJ2-1; TRBD2 agrees at 10 bases. The germline CDR1 and CDR2 sequences are MDHEN and SYDVKM. There are 17 residues in the CDR3. J lost 6 bases, V lost 3 bases, and 11 bases had no gene match. CDR3 loop: CASSFPRGLAGVNEQFF. Here the CDR3 DNA reads TGTGCCAGCAGTTTCCCCCGGGGGCTAGCGGGGGTCAATGAGCAGTTCTTC.

The chain links TRBV7-2 to TRBJ1-2; 7 nucleotides match TRBD1. Unmatched junction bases numbered 1, after V lost 1 base and J lost 5 bases. Germline V gives CDR1 SGHTA, CDR2 FQGNSA. The CDR3 runs to 13 residues. DNA of the CDR3: TGTGCCAGCAGCTTAGAACAGGGGTATGGCTACACCTTC. This translates into CASSLEQGYGYTF.

The chain has TRBV5-1 and TRBJ2-5, with TRBD1 identical over 10 bases. The CDR3 spans 15 residues. V gave up 3 bases and J gave up 4 bases; unmatched junction bases: 6. Germline V gene sequence: CDR1 SGHRS, CDR2 YFSETQ. This CDR3 is CASSSDRGRRETQYF. CDR3 nucleotide sequence: TGCGCCAGCAGCTCCGACAGGGGGCGGAGAGAGACCCAGTACTTC.

This sequence joins TRBV5-4 and TRBJ2-2; D call uncertain. This CDR3 is built from 15 residues. Trimming pared 0 bases from V and 3 bases from J, leaving 9 bases between. The germline V gene encodes CDR1 SGHNT and CDR2 YYREEE (reference sequence). In DNA, the CDR3 is TGTGCCAGCAGCTTGGCTCGGGTGCACACCGGGGAGCTGTTTTTT. Protein sequence: CASSLARVHTGELFF.

This clone was seen once. The gene calls are TRBV4-2 and TRBJ2-3, with 11 nucleotides matching TRBD2. Germline lookup yields CDR1 LGHNA and CDR2 YNFKEQ. V trimming: 1 base; J trimming: 2 bases; junction bases outside the gene matches: 5. The CDR3 covers 17 residues. This CDR3 is CASSQGASGGTTDTQYF. The CDR3 DNA reads TGTGCCAGCAGCCAAGGGGCTAGCGGGGGGACCACAGATACGCAGTATTTT.